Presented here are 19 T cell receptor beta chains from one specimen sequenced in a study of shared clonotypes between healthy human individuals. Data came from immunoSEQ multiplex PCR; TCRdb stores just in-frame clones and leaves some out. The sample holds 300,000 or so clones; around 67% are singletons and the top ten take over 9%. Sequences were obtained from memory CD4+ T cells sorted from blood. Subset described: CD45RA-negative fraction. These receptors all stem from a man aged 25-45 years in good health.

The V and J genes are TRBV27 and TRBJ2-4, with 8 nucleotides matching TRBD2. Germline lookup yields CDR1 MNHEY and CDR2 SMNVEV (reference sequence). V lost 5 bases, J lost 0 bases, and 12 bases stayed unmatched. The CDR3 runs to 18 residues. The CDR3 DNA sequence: TGTGCCAGCAGTCGGGTAGCGGGAACTAATCTAGCCAAAAACATTCAGTACTTC. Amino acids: CASSRVAGTNLAKNIQYF.

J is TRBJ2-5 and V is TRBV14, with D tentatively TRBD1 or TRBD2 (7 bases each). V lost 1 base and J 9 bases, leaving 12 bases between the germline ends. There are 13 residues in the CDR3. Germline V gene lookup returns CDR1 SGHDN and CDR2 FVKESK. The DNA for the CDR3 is TGTGCCAGCAGCCAAGCCAGGGGGAGGGCCCAGTACTTC. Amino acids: CASSQARGRAQYF.

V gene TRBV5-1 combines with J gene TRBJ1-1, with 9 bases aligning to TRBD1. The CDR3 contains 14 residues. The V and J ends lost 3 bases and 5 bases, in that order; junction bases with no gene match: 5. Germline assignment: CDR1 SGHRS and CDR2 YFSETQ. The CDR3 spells CASSWGDRETEAFF. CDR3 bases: TGCGCCAGCAGCTGGGGGGACAGGGAAACTGAAGCTTTCTTT.

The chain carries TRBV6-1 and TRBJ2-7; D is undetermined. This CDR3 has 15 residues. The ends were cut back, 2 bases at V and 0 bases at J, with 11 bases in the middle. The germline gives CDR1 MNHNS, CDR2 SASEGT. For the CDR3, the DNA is TGTGCCAGCAGTGAATATCCAGCCGCCTCCTACGAGCAGTACTTC. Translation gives CASSEYPAASYEQYF.

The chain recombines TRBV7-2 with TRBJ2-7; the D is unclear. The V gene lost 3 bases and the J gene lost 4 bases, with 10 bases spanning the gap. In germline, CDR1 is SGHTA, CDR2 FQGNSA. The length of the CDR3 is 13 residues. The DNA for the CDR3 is TGTGCCAGCAGCTTCGACGGCCGTTACGAGCAGTACTTC. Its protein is CASSFDGRYEQYF. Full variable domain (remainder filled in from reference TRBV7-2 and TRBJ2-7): GAGVSQSPSNKVTEKGKDVELRCDPISGHTALYWYRQSLGQGLEFLIYFQGNSAPDKSGLPSDRFSAERTGGSVSTLTIQRTQQEDSAVYLCASSFDGRYEQYFGPGTRLTVT.

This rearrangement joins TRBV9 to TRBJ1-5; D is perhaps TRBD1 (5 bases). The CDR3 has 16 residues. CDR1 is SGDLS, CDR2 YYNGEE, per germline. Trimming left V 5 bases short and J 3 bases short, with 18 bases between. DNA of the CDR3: TGTGCCAGCAGGGAGAGATCTTGGGGCCTCAATCAGCCCCAGCATTTT. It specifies CASRERSWGLNQPQHF.

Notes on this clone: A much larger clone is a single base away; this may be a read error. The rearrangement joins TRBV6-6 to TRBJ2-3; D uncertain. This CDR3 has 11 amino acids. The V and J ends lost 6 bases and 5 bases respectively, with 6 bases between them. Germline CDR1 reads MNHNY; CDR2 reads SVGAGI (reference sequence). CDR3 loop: CASRIGDTQYF. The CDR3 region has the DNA TGTGCCAGCAGGATAGGAGATACGCAGTATTTT.

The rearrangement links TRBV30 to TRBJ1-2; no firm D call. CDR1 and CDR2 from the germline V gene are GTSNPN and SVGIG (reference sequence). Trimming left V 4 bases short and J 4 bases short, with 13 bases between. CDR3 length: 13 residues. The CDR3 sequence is CAWTDGGGYGYTF. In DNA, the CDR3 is TGTGCCTGGACGGACGGAGGAGGCTATGGCTACACCTTC.

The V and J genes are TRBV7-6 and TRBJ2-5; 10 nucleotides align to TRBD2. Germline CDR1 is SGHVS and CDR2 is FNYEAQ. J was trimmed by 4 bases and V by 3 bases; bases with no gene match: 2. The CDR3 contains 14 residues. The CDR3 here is CASSFVAGGETQYF. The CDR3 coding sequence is TGTGCCAGCAGCTTTGTAGCGGGAGGAGAGACCCAGTACTTC.

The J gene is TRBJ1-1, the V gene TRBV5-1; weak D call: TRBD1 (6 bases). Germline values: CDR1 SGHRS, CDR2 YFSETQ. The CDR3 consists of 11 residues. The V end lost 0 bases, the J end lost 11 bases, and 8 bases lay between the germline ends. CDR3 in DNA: TGCGCCAGCAGCTTGGAGGGGGGCGCTTTCTTT. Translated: CASSLEGGAFF.

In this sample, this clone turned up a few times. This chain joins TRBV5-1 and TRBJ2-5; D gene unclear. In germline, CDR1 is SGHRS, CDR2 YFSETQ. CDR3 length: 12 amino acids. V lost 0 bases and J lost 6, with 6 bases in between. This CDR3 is CASSLEGQTQYF. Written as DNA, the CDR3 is TGCGCCAGCAGCTTGGAAGGGCAGACCCAGTACTTC. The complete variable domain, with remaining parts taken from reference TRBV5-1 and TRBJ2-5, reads KAGVTQTPRYLIKTRGQQVTLSCSPISGHRSVSWYQQTPGQGLQFLFEYFSETQRNKGNFPGRFSGRQFSNSRSEMNVSTLELGDSALYLCASSLEGQTQYFGPGTRLLVL.

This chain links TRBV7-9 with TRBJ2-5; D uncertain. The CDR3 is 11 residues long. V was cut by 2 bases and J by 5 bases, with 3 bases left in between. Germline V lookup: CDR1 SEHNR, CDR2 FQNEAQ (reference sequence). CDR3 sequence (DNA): TGTGCCAGCAGCTTATTCGAGACCCAGTACTTC. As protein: CASSLFETQYF.

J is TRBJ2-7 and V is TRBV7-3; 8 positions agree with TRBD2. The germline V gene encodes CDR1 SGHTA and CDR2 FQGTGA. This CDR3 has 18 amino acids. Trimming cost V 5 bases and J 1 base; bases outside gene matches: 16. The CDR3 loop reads CASSPTSALVGRSYEQYF. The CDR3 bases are TGTGCCAGCAGCCCGACTAGCGCGCTCGTGGGTAGGTCCTACGAGCAGTACTTC.

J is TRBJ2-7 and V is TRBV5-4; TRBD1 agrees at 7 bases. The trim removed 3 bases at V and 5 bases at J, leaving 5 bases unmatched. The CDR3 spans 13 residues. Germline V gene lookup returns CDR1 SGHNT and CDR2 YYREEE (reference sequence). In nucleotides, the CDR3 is TGTGCCAGCAGCTCCGGGACAGTCCACGAGCAGTACTTC. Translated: CASSSGTVHEQYF.

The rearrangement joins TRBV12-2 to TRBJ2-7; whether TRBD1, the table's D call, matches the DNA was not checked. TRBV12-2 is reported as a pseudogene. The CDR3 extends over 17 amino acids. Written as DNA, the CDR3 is TGTGCAAGTCGCTCCCTAGGACAGAAACAATTCTCCTACGAGCAGTACTTC. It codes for CASRSLGQKQFSYEQYF.

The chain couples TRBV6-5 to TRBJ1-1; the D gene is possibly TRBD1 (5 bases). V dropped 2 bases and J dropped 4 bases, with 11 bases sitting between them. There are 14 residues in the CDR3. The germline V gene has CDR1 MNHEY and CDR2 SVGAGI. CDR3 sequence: CASSYVGATTEAFF. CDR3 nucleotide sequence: TGTGCCAGCAGTTACGTAGGGGCTACCACTGAAGCTTTCTTT.

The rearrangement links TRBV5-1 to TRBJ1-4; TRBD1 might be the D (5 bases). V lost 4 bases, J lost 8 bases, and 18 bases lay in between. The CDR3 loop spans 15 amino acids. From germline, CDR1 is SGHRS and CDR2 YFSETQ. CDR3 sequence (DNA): TGCGCCAGCAGCCCGGGACCACTAAAGCGGGAAAAACTGTTTTTT. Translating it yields CASSPGPLKREKLFF. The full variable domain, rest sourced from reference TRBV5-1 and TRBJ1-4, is KAGVTQTPRYLIKTRGQQVTLSCSPISGHRSVSWYQQTPGQGLQFLFEYFSETQRNKGNFPGRFSGRQFSNSRSEMNVSTLELGDSALYLCASSPGPLKREKLFFGSGTQLSVL.

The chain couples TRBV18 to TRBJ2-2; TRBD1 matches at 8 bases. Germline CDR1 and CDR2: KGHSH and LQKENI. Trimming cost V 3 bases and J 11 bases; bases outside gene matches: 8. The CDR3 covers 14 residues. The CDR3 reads CASSPVQGVGELFF. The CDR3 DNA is TGTGCCAGCTCACCTGTACAGGGGGTTGGCGAGCTGTTTTTT.

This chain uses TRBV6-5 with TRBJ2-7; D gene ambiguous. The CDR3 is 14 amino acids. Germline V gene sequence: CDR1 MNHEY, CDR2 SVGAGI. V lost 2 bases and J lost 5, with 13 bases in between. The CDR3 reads CASSYEAWGNEQYF. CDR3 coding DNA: TGTGCCAGCAGTTACGAAGCGTGGGGAAACGAGCAGTACTTC.